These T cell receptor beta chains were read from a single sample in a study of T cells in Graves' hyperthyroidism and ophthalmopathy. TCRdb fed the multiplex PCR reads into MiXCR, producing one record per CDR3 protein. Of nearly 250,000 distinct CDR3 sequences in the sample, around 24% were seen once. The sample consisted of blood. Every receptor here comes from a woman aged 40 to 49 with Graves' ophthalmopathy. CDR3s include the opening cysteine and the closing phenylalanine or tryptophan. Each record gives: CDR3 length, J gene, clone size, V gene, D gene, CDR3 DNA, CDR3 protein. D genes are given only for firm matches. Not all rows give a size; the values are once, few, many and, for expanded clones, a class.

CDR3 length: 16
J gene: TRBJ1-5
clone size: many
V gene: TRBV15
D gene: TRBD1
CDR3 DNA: TGTGCCACCAGCAGAGACTTGGACAGGGTACATCAGCCCCAGCATTTT
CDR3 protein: CATSRDLDRVHQPQHF

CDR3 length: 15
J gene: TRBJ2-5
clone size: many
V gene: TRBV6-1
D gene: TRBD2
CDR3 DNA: TGTGCCAGCAGGCTAGCGGGAGCAAGGGGAGAGACCCAGTACTTC
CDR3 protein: CASRLAGARGETQYF

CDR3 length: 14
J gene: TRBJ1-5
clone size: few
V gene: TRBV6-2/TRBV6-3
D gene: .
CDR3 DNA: TGTGCCAGCAGTTACGCAGGGTACGGTCAGCCCCAGCATTTT
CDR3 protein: CASSYAGYGQPQHF

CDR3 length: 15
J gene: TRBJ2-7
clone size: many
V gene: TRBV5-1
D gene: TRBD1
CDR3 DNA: TGCGCCAGCAGCCTAAGACAGGGGGCAGTATACGAGCAGTACTTC
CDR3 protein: CASSLRQGAVYEQYF

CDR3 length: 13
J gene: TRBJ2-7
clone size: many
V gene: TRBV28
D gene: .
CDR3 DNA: TGTGCCAGCAGTAGACCACAGGGTCGAGAGCAGTACTTC
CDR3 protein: CASSRPQGREQYF

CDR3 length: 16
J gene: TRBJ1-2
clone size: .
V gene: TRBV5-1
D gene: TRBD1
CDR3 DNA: TGCGCCAGCAGCTACTGGACAGGGGGCGAGGTGGATGGCTACACCTTC
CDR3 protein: CASSYWTGGEVDGYTF

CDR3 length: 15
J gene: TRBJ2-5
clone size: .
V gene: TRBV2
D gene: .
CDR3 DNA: TGTGCCAGCAGTGAGGCAGGGGACTACCAAGAGACCCAGTACTTC
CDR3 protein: CASSEAGDYQETQYF

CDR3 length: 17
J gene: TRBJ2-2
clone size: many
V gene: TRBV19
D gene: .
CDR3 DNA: TGTGCCAGTAGTATAGATGCGGGACTCCGGAACACCGGGGAGCTGTTTTTT
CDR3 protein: CASSIDAGLRNTGELFF

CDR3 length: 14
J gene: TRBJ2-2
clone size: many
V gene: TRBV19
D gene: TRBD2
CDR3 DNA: TGTGCCACCGGACTAGCGGGAGACACCGGGGAGCTGTTTTTT
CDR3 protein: CATGLAGDTGELFF

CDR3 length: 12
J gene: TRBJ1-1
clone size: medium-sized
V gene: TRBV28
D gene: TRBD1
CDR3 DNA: TGTGCCACTAACAGGGGGGTGACTGAAGCTTTCTTT
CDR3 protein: CATNRGVTEAFF

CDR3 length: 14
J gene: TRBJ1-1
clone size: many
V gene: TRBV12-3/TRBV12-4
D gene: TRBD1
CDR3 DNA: TGTGCCAGCAGTATGACAGGGACGGCAACTGAAGCTTTCTTT
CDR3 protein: CASSMTGTATEAFF

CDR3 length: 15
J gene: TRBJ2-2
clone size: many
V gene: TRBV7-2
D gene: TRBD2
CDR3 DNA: TGTGCCAGCAGCATCAGCGGGAGGGCCCCCGGGGAGCTGTTTTTT
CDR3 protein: CASSISGRAPGELFF

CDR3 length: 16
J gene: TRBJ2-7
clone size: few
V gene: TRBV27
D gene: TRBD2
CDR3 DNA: TGTGCCAGCAGACAGAAGGCAGCGGGAGTTGGGTACGAGCAGTACTTC
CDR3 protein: CASRQKAAGVGYEQYF

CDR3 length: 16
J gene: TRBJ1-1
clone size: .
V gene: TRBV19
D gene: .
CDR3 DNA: TGTGCCAGTAGTATCTTGGGCCCAGATCGGGACACTGAAGCTTTCTTT
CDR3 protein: CASSILGPDRDTEAFF

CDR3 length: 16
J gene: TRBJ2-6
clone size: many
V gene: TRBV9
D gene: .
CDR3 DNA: TGTGCCAGCAGCGTAGCTACCTTCTCTGGGGCCAACGTCCTGACTTTC
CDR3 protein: CASSVATFSGANVLTF

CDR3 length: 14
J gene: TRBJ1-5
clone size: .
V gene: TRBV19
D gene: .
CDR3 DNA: TGTGCCAGTAGTTCCCGGGACGGCAATCAGCCCCAGCATTTT
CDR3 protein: CASSSRDGNQPQHF

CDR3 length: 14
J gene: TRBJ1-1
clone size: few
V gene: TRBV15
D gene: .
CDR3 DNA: TGTGCCACCAGCAGAGGGGGACCGGGCACTGAAGCTTTCTTT
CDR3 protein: CATSRGGPGTEAFF

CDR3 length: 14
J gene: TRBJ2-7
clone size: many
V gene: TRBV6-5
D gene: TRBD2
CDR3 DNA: TGTGCCAGCAGCAAGACTAGCGGGAGGTCCGAGCAGTACTTC
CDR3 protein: CASSKTSGRSEQYF

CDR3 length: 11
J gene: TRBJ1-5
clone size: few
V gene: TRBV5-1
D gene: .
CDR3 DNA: TGCGCCAGCAGTCCTGCATCGCCCCAGCATTTT
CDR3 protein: CASSPASPQHF

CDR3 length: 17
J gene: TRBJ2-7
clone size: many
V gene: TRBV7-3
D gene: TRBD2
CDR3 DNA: TGTGCCAGCAGCCCAGGGACTAGCGGGACCTTAACGACTGAGCAGTACTTC
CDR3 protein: CASSPGTSGTLTTEQYF

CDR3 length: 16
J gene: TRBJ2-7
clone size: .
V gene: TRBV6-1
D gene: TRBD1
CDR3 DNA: TGTGCCAGCAGTGATATCTCGGGACAGGGGTCCTACGAGCAGTACTTC
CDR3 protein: CASSDISGQGSYEQYF

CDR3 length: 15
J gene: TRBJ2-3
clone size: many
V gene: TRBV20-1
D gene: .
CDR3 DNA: TGCAGTGCTAGGGCCCCGGGGGAGAACGCAGATACGCAGTATTTT
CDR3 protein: CSARAPGENADTQYF

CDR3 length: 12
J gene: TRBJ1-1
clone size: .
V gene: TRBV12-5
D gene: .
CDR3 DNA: TGTGCTAGTGGTTTGGCGGGGACTGAAGCTTTCTTT
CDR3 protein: CASGLAGTEAFF

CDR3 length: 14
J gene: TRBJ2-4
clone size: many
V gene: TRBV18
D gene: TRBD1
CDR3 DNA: TGTGCCAGCTCACCACCCGCCGCAGGGGGCATTCAGTACTTC
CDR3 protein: CASSPPAAGGIQYF

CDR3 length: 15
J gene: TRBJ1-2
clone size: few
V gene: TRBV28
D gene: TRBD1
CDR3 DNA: TGTGCCAGCAGTGATAGGACAGGGAAATTAAGTGGCTACACCTTC
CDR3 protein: CASSDRTGKLSGYTF

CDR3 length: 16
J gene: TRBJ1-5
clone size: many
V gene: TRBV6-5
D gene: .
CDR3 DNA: TGTGCCAGCAGTTACTCGATAACGGGCGCGGGTCAGCCCCAGCATTTT
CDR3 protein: CASSYSITGAGQPQHF

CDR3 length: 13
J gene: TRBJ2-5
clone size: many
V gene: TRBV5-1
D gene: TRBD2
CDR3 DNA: TGCGCCAACAGCTTGGGGGGGGGAGAGACCCAGTACTTC
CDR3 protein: CANSLGGGETQYF

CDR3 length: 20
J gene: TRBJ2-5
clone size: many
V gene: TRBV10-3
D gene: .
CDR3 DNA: TGTGCCATCAGTCCCAGCTCGGGAGCTGTAGCTGAAGGGCCTCAAGAGACCCAGTACTTC
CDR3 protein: CAISPSSGAVAEGPQETQYF

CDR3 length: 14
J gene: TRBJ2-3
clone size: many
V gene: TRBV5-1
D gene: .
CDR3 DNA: TGCGCCAGCAGCCTAGCGCCACCCACAGATACGCAGTATTTT
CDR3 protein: CASSLAPPTDTQYF

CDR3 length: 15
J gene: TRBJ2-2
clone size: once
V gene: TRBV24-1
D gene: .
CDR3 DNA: TGTGCCACCAGTGACTCGAAGTGGAGGACCGGGGAGCTGTTTTTT
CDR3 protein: CATSDSKWRTGELFF

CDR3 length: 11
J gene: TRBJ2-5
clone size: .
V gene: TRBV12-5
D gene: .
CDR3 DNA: TGTGCTAGTGGTTTGGGAGGGACCCAGTACTTC
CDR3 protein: CASGLGGTQYF

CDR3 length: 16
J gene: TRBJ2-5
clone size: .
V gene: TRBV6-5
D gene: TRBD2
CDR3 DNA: TGTGCCAGCAGTTACGTAGCGGGGGAAAAACAAGAGACCCAGTACTTC
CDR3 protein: CASSYVAGEKQETQYF

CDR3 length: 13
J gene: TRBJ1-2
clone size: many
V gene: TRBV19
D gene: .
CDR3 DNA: TGTGCCAGTAGTGCCCCCGGGCCCTATGGCTACACCTTC
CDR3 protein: CASSAPGPYGYTF

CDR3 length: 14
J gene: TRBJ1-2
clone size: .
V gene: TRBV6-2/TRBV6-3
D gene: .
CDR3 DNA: TGTGCCAGCAGTTACATTGGGCGGGACTATGGCTACACCTTC
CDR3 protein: CASSYIGRDYGYTF

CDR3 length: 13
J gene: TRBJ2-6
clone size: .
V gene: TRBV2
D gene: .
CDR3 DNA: TGTGCCAGCAGGGGATCTGGGGCCAACGTCCTGACTTTC
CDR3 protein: CASRGSGANVLTF

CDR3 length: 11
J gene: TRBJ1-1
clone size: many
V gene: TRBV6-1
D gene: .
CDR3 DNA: TGTTCCTCTTGGGGGAACACTGAAGCTTTCTTT
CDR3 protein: CSSWGNTEAFF

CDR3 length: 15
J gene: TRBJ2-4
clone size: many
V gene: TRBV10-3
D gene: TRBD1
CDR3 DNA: TGTGCCATCAGTCCGGCGGGCAGGGACAGAAACATTCAGTACTTC
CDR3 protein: CAISPAGRDRNIQYF

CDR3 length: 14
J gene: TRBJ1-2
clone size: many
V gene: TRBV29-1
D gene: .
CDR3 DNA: TGCAGCGCCCGAGGGCAGCCCTTAAACTATGGCTACACCTTC
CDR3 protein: CSARGQPLNYGYTF

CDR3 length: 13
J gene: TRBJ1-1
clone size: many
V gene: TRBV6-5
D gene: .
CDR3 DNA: TGTGCCAGCAGTCGGACAGCTAACACTGAAGCTTTCTTT
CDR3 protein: CASSRTANTEAFF

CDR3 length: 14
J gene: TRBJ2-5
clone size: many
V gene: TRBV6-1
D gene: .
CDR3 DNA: TGTGCCAGCAGCGCCGGGACTGAGTTGAAGACCCAGTACTTC
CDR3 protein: CASSAGTELKTQYF

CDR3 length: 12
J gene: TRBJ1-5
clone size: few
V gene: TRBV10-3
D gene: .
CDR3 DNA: TGTGCCATCAGTGAGGCTGTTTGGCCCCAGCATTTT
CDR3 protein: CAISEAVWPQHF

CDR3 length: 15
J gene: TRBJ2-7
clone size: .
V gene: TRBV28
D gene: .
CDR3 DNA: TGTGCCAGCAAAATAACTAGTTCCTTCTCCTACGAGCAGTACTTC
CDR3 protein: CASKITSSFSYEQYF

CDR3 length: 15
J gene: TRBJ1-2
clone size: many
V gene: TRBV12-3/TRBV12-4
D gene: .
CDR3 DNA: TGTGCCAGCAGTTCAGGGACCTCAAGGAACTATGGCTACACCTTC
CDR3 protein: CASSSGTSRNYGYTF

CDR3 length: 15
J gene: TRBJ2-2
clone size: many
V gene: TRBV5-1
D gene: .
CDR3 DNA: TGCGCCAGCAGCTTATCGGGAGTGGGCACCGGGGAGCTGTTTTTT
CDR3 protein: CASSLSGVGTGELFF

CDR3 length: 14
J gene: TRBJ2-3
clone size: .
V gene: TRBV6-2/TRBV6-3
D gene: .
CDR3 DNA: TGTGCCAGCAGTTTTACGGGATACACAGATACGCAGTATTTT
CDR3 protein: CASSFTGYTDTQYF

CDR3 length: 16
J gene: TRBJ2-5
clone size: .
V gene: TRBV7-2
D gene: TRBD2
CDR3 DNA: TGTGCCAGCAGCCGGACTAGCGGGGGGATACTCGTGGCCCAGTACTTC
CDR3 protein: CASSRTSGGILVAQYF

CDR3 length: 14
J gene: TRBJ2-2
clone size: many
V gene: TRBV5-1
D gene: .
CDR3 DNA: TGCGCCAGCAGCCCGTTGGGGGCCGGCGGGGAGCTGTTTTTT
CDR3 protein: CASSPLGAGGELFF

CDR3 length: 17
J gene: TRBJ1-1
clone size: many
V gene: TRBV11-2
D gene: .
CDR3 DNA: TGTGCCAGCAGCTCTGGGGGGCAGACTCTCTTGTGGACTGAAGCTTTCTTT
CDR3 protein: CASSSGGQTLLWTEAFF

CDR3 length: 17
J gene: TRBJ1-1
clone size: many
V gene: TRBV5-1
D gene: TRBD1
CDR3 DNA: TGCGCCAGCAGCCAGGTAGGACAGGGGCGAATGAACACTGAAGCTTTCTTT
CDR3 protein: CASSQVGQGRMNTEAFF

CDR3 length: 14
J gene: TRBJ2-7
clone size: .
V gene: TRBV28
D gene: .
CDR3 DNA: TGTGCCAGCGTGGCCCAGGCGGAGGGTTTCGAGCAGTACTTC
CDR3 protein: CASVAQAEGFEQYF

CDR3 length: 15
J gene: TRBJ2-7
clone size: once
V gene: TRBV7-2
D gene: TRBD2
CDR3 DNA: TGTGCCAGCAGCTTAGTGGGACTACCCGGGGGCGAGCAGTACTTC
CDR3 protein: CASSLVGLPGGEQYF

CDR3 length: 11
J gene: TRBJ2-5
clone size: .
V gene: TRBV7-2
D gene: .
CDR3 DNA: TGTGCCAGCAGCACAGGCAAGACCCAGTACTTC
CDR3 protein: CASSTGKTQYF

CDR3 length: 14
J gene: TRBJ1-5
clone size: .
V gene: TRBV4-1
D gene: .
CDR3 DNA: TGCGCCAGCAGCCCCCGCTACCTTGATCAGCCCCAGCATTTT
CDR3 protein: CASSPRYLDQPQHF

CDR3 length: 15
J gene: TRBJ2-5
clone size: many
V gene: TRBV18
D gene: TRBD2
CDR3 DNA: TGTGCCAGCTCACCAGCAGCGGGAGCGGGGGAGACCCAGTACTTC
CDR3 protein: CASSPAAGAGETQYF